Included here is one TCR beta chain sequence, with context. Its cognate antigen is unknown. At the DNA level, this CDR3 is encoded by other sequences in the same sample as well. The record originates from a study of shared clonotypes between healthy human individuals. Findings and caveats of the study: Memory subsets had estimated richness that was generally smaller than that of naive subsets. Rarefaction showed that sequencing of sorted subsets was incomplete (despite large depth).

Free of recent acute infections or vaccinations, the donors were healthy HIV-negative adults. Trimming removed 7 bases from V and 4 bases from J, with 11 bases in between. In germline, CDR1 is SQVTM, CDR2 ANQGSEA. The length of the CDR3 is 11 residues. Clones were read by immunoSEQ multiplex PCR, and TCRdb kept only the in-frame ones, dropping some. This sample yields approximately 2.5 million clones, of which approximately 92% are seen a single time; around 0.14% belongs to the top ten. The sequencing sample was made of naive CD4+ T cells sorted from blood. This sample's subset: CD45RA+ positively selected. This clonotype was sampled from a young man in good health. The chain employs TRBV29-1 and TRBJ2-7; D ambiguous. The CDR3 DNA follows: TGCAGCGCTGCCGGCACGTACGAGCAGTACTTC. Translated, it gives CSAAGTYEQYF.